A single sample is the source of the 21 T cell receptor beta chains below, sequenced in a study of cytomegalovirus exposure and HLA in healthy donors. Primers: 60 Vbeta forward and 13 Jbeta reverse. Produced via immunoSEQ multiplex PCR; TCRdb's table is partial and in-frame only. This table has under 40,000 clones, 90% to 95% appearing once. Specimen: PBMCs. The receptors here all came from a woman younger than 30 in good health and CMV-seronegative.

With respect to this clone: The germline gene is not matched at one end of the junction; a read error may be the cause. The genes are TRBV30 and TRBJ1-2; 9 nucleotides align to TRBD1. This CDR3 is built from 13 residues. Germline values: CDR1 GTSNPN, CDR2 SVGIG (reference sequence). The DNA of the CDR3 is TGTGCCTGGGGGACAGGGCCTAACTATGACTACACCTTC. Translated, it gives CAWGTGPNYDYTF.

The chain carries TRBV12-5 and TRBJ2-3, with a weak D call TRBD2 (5 bases). V shed 1 base and J shed 3 bases, with 14 bases lying between them. The CDR3 contains 16 residues. CDR1 and CDR2 from the germline V gene are LGHNT and FRNRAP. The CDR3 bases are TGTGCTAGTGGTTTGGCTAATGGGAGTCGGACAGATACGCAGTATTTT. This codes for CASGLANGSRTDTQYF.

V gene TRBV27 combines with J gene TRBJ2-7; possible D gene TRBD1, 5 bases. V lost 3 bases and J 2 bases, leaving 14 bases between the germline ends. The germline CDR1 and CDR2 sequences are MNHEY and SMNVEV (reference sequence). CDR3 length equals 15 residues. CDR3 protein: CASSLTVRQPYEQYF. The CDR3 region has the DNA TGTGCCAGCAGTTTGACGGTTAGACAGCCCTACGAGCAGTACTTC.

CDR3 loop: CASSKLFGTGGNEQFF. The CDR3, as DNA: TGTGCCAGCAGCAAACTTTTCGGGACAGGGGGCAATGAGCAGTTCTTC. The rearrangement links TRBV11-2 to TRBJ2-1; 11 bases are a match to TRBD1. V lost 5 bases to trimming and J lost 6 bases; unmatched junction nucleotides: 9. Germline loops: CDR1 SGHAT, CDR2 FQNNGV. This CDR3 has 16 amino acids. Based on the CDR3 plus reference TRBV11-2 and TRBJ2-1, the full variable domain is EAGVAQSPRYKIIEKRQSVAFWCNPISGHATLYWYQQILGQGPKLLIQFQNNGVVDDSQLPKDRFSAERLKGVDSTLKIQPAKLEDSAVYLCASSKLFGTGGNEQFFGPGTRLTVL.

The chain recombines TRBV27 with TRBJ2-3; the match to TRBD2 covers 14 bases. The V gene's germline CDR1 is MNHEY and CDR2 SMNVEV (reference sequence). The CDR3 has 19 amino acids. J gave up 1 base and V 5 bases, and 11 bases lay outside the gene matches. The CDR3 is CASSPGLAGVSWGTDTQYF. The CDR3 coding sequence is TGTGCCAGCAGTCCGGGACTAGCGGGAGTTAGTTGGGGCACAGATACGCAGTATTTT.

This clone was seen just once. The chain carries TRBV20-1 and TRBJ2-3, with 7 bases that match TRBD2. From germline, CDR1 is DFQATT and CDR2 SNEGSKA (reference sequence). The CDR3 has 11 amino acids. CDR3 loop: CSGGRGDTQYF. CDR3 DNA sequence: TGCAGCGGCGGGAGAGGCGATACGCAGTATTTT.

This chain connects TRBV29-1 to TRBJ1-2; 7 nucleotides agree with TRBD1. This CDR3 is built from 15 residues. Germline assignment: CDR1 SQVTM and CDR2 ANQGSEA. With 6 bases clipped from V and 3 bases from J, the junction kept 13 bases outside the gene matches. CDR3 coding DNA: TGCAGCGTAGCCAGAGACAGGGAAGTTGACTATGGCTACACCTTC. Protein product: CSVARDREVDYGYTF.

The V call is TRBV7-3, the J call TRBJ1-2; D remains unclear. Germline assignment: CDR1 SGHTA and CDR2 FQGTGA. The germline V and J ends were trimmed by 0 bases and 4 bases, with 6 bases remaining between them. This CDR3 has 13 amino acids. This CDR3 reads CASSLTSGYGYTF. CDR3 in DNA: TGTGCCAGCAGCTTAACCAGCGGCTATGGCTACACCTTC.

The rearrangement joins TRBV28 to TRBJ2-5; 12 nucleotides match TRBD2. Matching the DNA end better, TRBJ2-7 makes the J call doubtful. This CDR3 contains 18 residues. Germline V gives CDR1 MDHEN, CDR2 SYDVKM. In DNA, the CDR3 is TGTGCCAGCAGTCCTCCTGGACTAGCGGGATGGCCCTCCTACGAGCAGTACTTC. As protein: CASSPPGLAGWPSYEQYF.

The CDR3 sequence: CASGGGGTDTQYF. The CDR3 DNA reads TGCGCCAGCGGTGGCGGGGGCACAGATACGCAGTATTTT. The chain has TRBV5-1 and TRBJ2-3; weak D call: TRBD2 (6 bases). The CDR3 has 13 amino acids. Germline assignment: CDR1 SGHRS and CDR2 YFSETQ. Deletions cut 7 bases from V and 1 base from J, with 10 bases between. Full variable domain (remainder filled in from reference TRBV5-1 and TRBJ2-3): KAGVTQTPRYLIKTRGQQVTLSCSPISGHRSVSWYQQTPGQGLQFLFEYFSETQRNKGNFPGRFSGRQFSNSRSEMNVSTLELGDSALYLCASGGGGTDTQYFGPGTRLTVL.

The rearrangement uses TRBV11-2 and TRBJ2-1; 8 bases align to TRBD2. This CDR3 has 16 amino acids. Looked up from germline, CDR1 is SGHAT and CDR2 is FQNNGV. V shed 0 bases and J 8 bases; nucleotides not matched to a gene: 9. CDR3 bases: TGTGCCAGCAGCTTAGATATTAGAGCGGGAGACGATGAGCAGTTCTTC. Encoded protein: CASSLDIRAGDDEQFF. The full variable domain, in which reference TRBV11-2 and TRBJ2-1 provide the parts outside the CDR3, is EAGVAQSPRYKIIEKRQSVAFWCNPISGHATLYWYQQILGQGPKLLIQFQNNGVVDDSQLPKDRFSAERLKGVDSTLKIQPAKLEDSAVYLCASSLDIRAGDDEQFFGPGTRLTVL.

This chain links TRBV28 with TRBJ1-6; the match to TRBD1 covers 7 bases. This CDR3 is built from 17 residues. With V trimmed by 4 bases and J by 5 bases, 11 bases remained unmatched. The germline gives CDR1 MDHEN, CDR2 SYDVKM. The CDR3 spells CASSSTRTGGDNSPLHF. CDR3 sequence (DNA): TGTGCCAGCAGTTCTACTAGGACAGGTGGGGATAATTCACCCCTCCACTTT.

This chain links TRBV29-1 with TRBJ1-2; 10 bases map to TRBD1. Germline loops: CDR1 SQVTM, CDR2 ANQGSEA. The CDR3 is made up of 13 amino acids. Trimming at V came to 7 bases and at J to 6 bases, leaving 8 bases not matched to a gene. The CDR3 reads CSAQDRGRNGYTF. CDR3 nucleotides: TGCAGCGCCCAAGACAGGGGGCGTAATGGCTACACCTTC.

This chain links TRBV5-4 with TRBJ1-1; perhaps TRBD1 as D (6 bases). Germline-derived CDR1 and CDR2 are SGHNT and YYREEE (reference sequence). The CDR3 extends over 17 amino acids. V was clipped by 3 bases and J by 0 bases, with 18 bases between them. The CDR3 coding sequence is TGTGCCAGCAGCTGGCGGCCGGGACAAATCTTGAACACTGAAGCTTTCTTT. Residues: CASSWRPGQILNTEAFF.

The DNA of the CDR3 is TGCAGCGTTGAAACGGTAGCGGGATACGAGCAGTACTTC. Its translation is CSVETVAGYEQYF. The V and J genes are TRBV29-1 and TRBJ2-7; TRBD2 matches 8 bases. V trimming: 2 bases; J trimming: 4 bases; junction bases outside the gene matches: 4. This CDR3 is 13 amino acids long. Germline assignment: CDR1 SQVTM and CDR2 ANQGSEA.

This clone was picked up one time. The rearrangement uses TRBV6-6 and TRBJ2-7; possibly TRBD2 for D (5 bases). Trimming took 0 bases from V and 4 from J, leaving 13 bases between them. The length of the CDR3 is 15 residues. Germline values: CDR1 MNHNY, CDR2 SVGAGI (reference sequence). The CDR3 DNA reads TGTGCCAGCAGTTACTCACTTGAGGGTTTTTACGAGCAGTACTTC. It encodes CASSYSLEGFYEQYF.

The chain is built from TRBV1 and TRBJ2-5; the D call in the table, TRBD2, was not verified against the DNA. TRBV1 is classified as a pseudogene. This CDR3 is 14 amino acids long. This chain's CDR3 is CTSSQVPRLETQYF. CDR3 nucleotides: TGCACCAGCAGCCAAGTTCCTCGTTTAGAGACCCAGTACTTC.

The rearrangement links TRBV21-1 to TRBJ2-4; TRBD2, the table's D call, lacks a check against the DNA. TRBV21-1 represents a pseudogene. The CDR3 consists of 19 residues. The CDR3 is CASSKAGSGAPLAKNIQYF. The CDR3, as DNA: TGTGCCAGCAGCAAAGCTGGTAGCGGTGCCCCCTTGGCGAAAAACATTCAGTACTTC.

The J gene is TRBJ1-1, the V gene TRBV28; no definite D call. Trimming took off 6 bases at V and 2 bases at J, with 4 bases between the two ends. This CDR3 is 11 amino acids long. The germline V gene has CDR1 MDHEN and CDR2 SYDVKM. CDR3 coding DNA: TGTGCCAGCAGGAGAAACACTGAAGCTTTCTTT. This encodes CASRRNTEAFF.

This chain links TRBV4-1 with TRBJ2-1; D perhaps matches TRBD2 (5 bases). There are 15 residues in the CDR3. CDR1 is MGHRA, CDR2 YSYEKL, per germline. Trimming stripped 4 bases from V and 2 bases from J, with 12 bases between. The CDR3 reads CASSPDERPYNEQFF. CDR3 bases: TGCGCCAGCAGCCCGGACGAGCGGCCCTACAATGAGCAGTTCTTC.

This clone was counted a few times. V is TRBV6-4 and J is TRBJ2-1; 12 bases map to TRBD1. The germline V gene encodes CDR1 MRHNA and CDR2 SNTAGT. Trimming cost V 3 bases and J 8 bases; bases outside gene matches: 5. This CDR3 has 15 residues. CDR3 sequence: CASSEPGQGAHEQFF. CDR3 DNA sequence: TGTGCCAGCAGTGAACCGGGACAGGGGGCGCATGAGCAGTTCTTC.